This entry lists 23 T cell receptor beta chains sequenced from one sample in a study of human T cells and chemical hapten exposure. Sample time point: healthy volunteer bleed at 6 weeks. Unfractionated whole blood yielded total RNA. One entry per CDR3 protein results from TCRdb running MiXCR on the RACE reads. The table has around 70,000 distinct CDR3 sequences, approximately 6.2% seen once. Sequenced material: whole blood. The receptors come from a female donor in good health. Some clones in this sample may be carry-over from other donors' samples.

A few counts support this clonotype. The rearrangement uses TRBV6-1 and TRBJ2-3, with D possibly TRBD2 on 5 matching bases. V was trimmed by 7 bases and J by 6 bases, leaving 11 bases between them. The CDR3 sequence is 12 residues long. From germline, CDR1 is MNHNS and CDR2 SASEGT. CDR3 in DNA: TGTGCCAGCAACCCCACGGGGGATACGCAGTATTTT. This encodes CASNPTGDTQYF.

This clonotype was counted at least ten times. This chain joins TRBV2 and TRBJ1-4; D remains unclear. The CDR3 is 11 residues long. Trimming pared 7 bases from V and 2 bases from J, leaving 2 bases between. Germline V gene lookup returns CDR1 SNHLY and CDR2 FYNNEI. CDR3 region: CASKTNEKLFF. CDR3 nucleotides: TGTGCCAGCAAGACTAATGAAAAACTGTTTTTT.

This clonotype was seen many times. The chain has TRBV2 and TRBJ2-7; no clear D. V was pared by 4 bases and J by 6 bases, with 1 base between. Germline lookup yields CDR1 SNHLY and CDR2 FYNNEI. The length of the CDR3 is 9 residues. CDR3 in amino acids: CASSAEQYF. CDR3 bases: TGTGCCAGCAGTGCCGAGCAGTACTTC.

The sample holds many counts of this clonotype. CDR3 bases: TGTGCCAGCAGTCGACAGGCAAATGTTCGGAATCAGCCCCAGCATTTT. Its protein is CASSRQANVRNQPQHF. J is TRBJ1-5 and V is TRBV12-3 or TRBV12-4; D perhaps matches TRBD1 (6 bases). Between the trimmed V and J ends, which lost 5 bases and 4 bases, there was a span of 18 bases. This CDR3 is built from 16 residues.

This clonotype has at least ten counts. V and J are TRBV3-1 and TRBJ1-3; no definite D call. Germline V gene sequence: CDR1 LGHDT, CDR2 YNNKEL (reference sequence). V lost 0 bases to trimming and J lost 3 bases, with 9 bases between them. The CDR3 runs to 15 residues. The CDR3 nucleotides read TGTGCCAGCAGCCAAGAGGATGCCATTGGAAACACCATATATTTT. This codes for CASSQEDAIGNTIYF.

This clonotype was counted at least ten times. V and J are TRBV20-1 and TRBJ1-6; D is undetermined. This CDR3 is built from 12 residues. CDR1 DFQATT and CDR2 SNEGSKA come from the germline V gene (reference sequence). V shed 2 bases and J shed 8 bases, with 7 bases lying between them. The CDR3 DNA follows: TGCAGTGCTAGACAGGCACATTCACCCCTCCACTTT. Translation gives CSARQAHSPLHF.

This clonotype occurred a few times. This chain links TRBV6-1 with TRBJ1-1, with a possible D match to TRBD1 (5 bases). V lost 6 bases and J 0 bases, leaving 5 bases between the germline ends. The CDR3 runs 12 residues. CDR1 is MNHNS, CDR2 SASEGT, per germline. The CDR3 region is CASRGLNTEAFF. The CDR3 nucleotides read TGTGCCAGCAGGGGACTGAACACTGAAGCTTTCTTT.

This clonotype has more than one count but fewer than ten. The chain employs TRBV24-1 and TRBJ1-2; D not resolved. V lost 2 bases and J lost 4, with 7 bases in between. CDR1 is KGHDR, CDR2 SFDVKD, per germline. This CDR3 is built from 13 residues. The CDR3 DNA is TGTGCCACCAGTGATTCGGGCCTCTATGGCTACACCTTC. It is translated as CATSDSGLYGYTF.

This clonotype was observed at least ten times. This chain uses TRBV4-3 with TRBJ1-1; TRBD1 is a possible D gene (5 bases). This CDR3 has 14 residues. Per germline, CDR1 LGHNA and CDR2 YSLEER. V was trimmed by 1 base and J by 8 bases, leaving 14 bases between them. As DNA, the CDR3 is TGCGCCAGCAGCCAAGCAGGGAAGCGGCCGGAAGCTTTCTTT. This sequence encodes CASSQAGKRPEAFF.

The V call is TRBV4-1, the J call TRBJ2-7; 15 nucleotides line up with TRBD2. The germline V gene encodes CDR1 MGHRA and CDR2 YSYEKL. V gave up 3 bases and J gave up 6 bases; unmatched junction bases: 15. The CDR3 has 19 amino acids. In DNA, the CDR3 is TGCGCCAGCAGCCACCCTGGACTAGCGGGAGGGCCAGATAGATCCGAGCAGTACTTC. It is translated as CASSHPGLAGGPDRSEQYF.

This clonotype was counted between two and nine times. The CDR3 sequence: CASSPGEGITEAFF. In DNA, the CDR3 is TGTGCCAGCAGTCCAGGGGAGGGGATCACTGAAGCTTTCTTT. V is TRBV12-3 or TRBV12-4 and J is TRBJ1-1; a weak D match, TRBD1 (6 bases). The CDR3 length is 14 residues. With 5 bases removed from V and 4 bases from J, the gap between germline ends came to 14 bases.

As for this clonotype: This may be a read error, as it is one base from a much larger clone. The rearrangement links TRBV9 to TRBJ2-7; TRBD2 matches at 13 bases. This CDR3 comprises 13 residues. CDR1 and CDR2 from the germline V gene are SGDLS and YYNGEE. CDR3 region: CVSSGLAGEEQYF. CDR3 sequence (DNA): TGTGTCAGCAGCGGACTAGCGGGAGAGGAGCAGTACTTC.

The table lists this clonotype with a few counts. This rearrangement joins TRBV5-1 to TRBJ2-1; 9 bases map to TRBD1. J gave up 9 bases and V 0 bases, and 4 bases lay outside the gene matches. This CDR3 has 14 residues. CDR1 is SGHRS, CDR2 YFSETQ, per germline. The CDR3 bases are TGCGCCAGCAGCTTGGGGACAGGGGTCACTGAGCAGTTCTTC. Protein: CASSLGTGVTEQFF.

Regarding this clonotype: This may be a read error: a much more frequent sequence differs by one nucleotide. V gene TRBV2 combines with J gene TRBJ1-1; D unclear. The CDR3 spans 12 residues. The V end lost 3 bases, the J end lost 6 bases, and 8 bases lay between the germline ends. The germline V gene has CDR1 SNHLY and CDR2 FYNNEI. For the CDR3, the DNA is TGTGCCAGCAGTGAGATTACGCCTGAAGCTTTCTTT. It is translated as CASSEITPEAFF. Supplemented by reference TRBV2 and TRBJ1-1, the full variable domain reads EPEVTQTPSHQVTQMGQEVILRCVPISNHLYFYWYRQILGQKVEFLVSFYNNEISEKSEIFDDQFSVERPDGSNFTLKIRSTKLEDSAMYFCASSEITPEAFFGQGTRLTVV.

This clonotype has just a few counts. V gene TRBV7-2 combines with J gene TRBJ1-5, with TRBD1 as a possible D gene (5 bases). The germline CDR1 and CDR2 sequences are SGHTA and FQGNSA. The CDR3 totals 13 residues. Deletions cut 8 bases from V and 5 bases from J, with 13 bases between. In DNA form, the CDR3 reads TGTGCCAGCGCCTACAGGAGCGATCAGCCCCAGCATTTT. As protein: CASAYRSDQPQHF.

The chain uses TRBV29-1 and TRBJ2-5, with TRBD1 matching over 8 bases. This CDR3 is built from 13 residues. Trimming at V came to 6 bases and at J to 5 bases, leaving 8 bases not matched to a gene. The V gene's germline CDR1 is SQVTM and CDR2 ANQGSEA. Written as DNA, the CDR3 is TGCAGCGTGAGGACAGGGTTAGGCGAGACCCAGTACTTC. This sequence encodes CSVRTGLGETQYF.

The J gene is TRBJ2-5, the V gene TRBV28; 14 bases align to TRBD2. Germline V gene sequence: CDR1 MDHEN, CDR2 SYDVKM. This CDR3 spans 17 amino acids. V shed 5 bases, J shed 6 bases, and the junction held 11 bases outside the gene matches. In DNA, the CDR3 is TGTGCCAGCAGTATCCCGGGACTAGCGGGAGAGTTAAAGACCCAGTACTTC. Amino acids: CASSIPGLAGELKTQYF.

The rearrangement joins TRBV5-1 to TRBJ1-5; possible D gene TRBD1, 6 bases. The germline V and J ends were trimmed by 4 bases and 5 bases, with 13 bases remaining between them. Germline V gene sequence: CDR1 SGHRS, CDR2 YFSETQ. The CDR3 has 14 residues. DNA of the CDR3: TGCGCCAGCAGCCCGGGACACGCAGATCAGCCCCAGCATTTT. This translates into CASSPGHADQPQHF.

This clonotype was picked up many times. This is likely a read error, given that the CDR3 carries no conserved phenylalanine or tryptophan at its end. It is unclear where the CDR3 begins or ends on the DNA, so no DNA is shown, and the CDR3 is as TCRdb lists it. This CDR3 reads CSAPKGTSGRI. The rearrangement joins TRBV20-1 to TRBJ2-3; the table's D call of TRBD2 was not tested on the DNA. Both ends counted, the CDR3 spans 11 residues. Germline lookup yields CDR1 DFQATT and CDR2 SNEGSKA (reference sequence).

The V and J genes are TRBV10-3 and TRBJ2-3; D uncertain. Germline lookup yields CDR1 ENHRY and CDR2 SYGVKD. The CDR3 totals 14 residues. Trimming left V 3 bases short and J 0 bases short, with 7 bases between. CDR3 sequence (DNA): TGTGCCATCAGTGACAGGATTAGCACAGATACGCAGTATTTT. Its protein is CAISDRISTDTQYF.

This clonotype was counted at least ten times. The CDR3 DNA follows: TGTGCCAGCAGACCCGGGACAGGGCCTTACAATGAGCAGTTCTTC. Protein: CASRPGTGPYNEQFF. The chain combines TRBV28 with TRBJ2-1; 9 nucleotides match TRBD1. With V trimmed by 6 bases and J by 4 bases, 7 bases remained unmatched. CDR1 is MDHEN, CDR2 SYDVKM, per germline. This CDR3 is built from 15 residues.

The chain links TRBV10-3 to TRBJ1-2, with 9 positions matching TRBD1. CDR3 length: 14 amino acids. V lost 0 bases and J lost 4; bases outside the gene matches: 0. The germline V gene encodes CDR1 ENHRY and CDR2 SYGVKD. The CDR3 nucleotides read TGTGCCATCAGTGAGTCGGACAGGGGCTATGGCTACACCTTC. Amino acids: CAISESDRGYGYTF.

Points on this clonotype: A much more abundant neighbour one base away suggests this may be a read error. The chain combines TRBV20-1 with TRBJ2-3; D ambiguous. V lost 1 base and J 4 bases, leaving 12 bases between the germline ends. This CDR3 contains 14 residues. The germline V gene encodes CDR1 DFQATT and CDR2 SNEGSKA (reference sequence). Here the CDR3 reads CSARGAGYADTQYF. The CDR3 DNA is TGCAGTGCTAGAGGGGCAGGATACGCAGATACGCAGTATTTT.